The table lists the clone carrying this T cell receptor (beta chain) with a few counts. Its cognate antigen is unknown. The data derive from a study of type 1 regulatory T cells. Study-wide background: T-allo10 is an in vitro-generated, Tr1-enriched CD4 T cell product specific for alloantigen. Regarding the study as a whole: Type 1 regulatory T cells had a more restricted TCR repertoire than non-type 1 regulatory T cells.

MiXCR was run by TCRdb on the reads, yielding one entry per CDR3 protein. The sample lists about 71,000 distinct CDR3 sequences; roughly 20% were seen once. Germline loops: CDR1 SQVTM, CDR2 ANQGSEA. The CDR3 consists of 15 residues. V lost 8 bases to trimming and J lost 1 base, with 18 bases between them. The rearrangement uses TRBV29-1 and TRBJ2-1, with D possibly TRBD2 on 6 matching bases. Sequencing was performed on cultured type 1 regulatory T (Tr1) cells, either the whole culture or a sorted fraction (not recorded which). This receptor was identified in a human donor in good health. DNA for the CDR3: TGCAGCTTCGAGGGGAGGAGGGCTTCCTACAATGAGCAGTTCTTC. This encodes CSFEGRRASYNEQFF.